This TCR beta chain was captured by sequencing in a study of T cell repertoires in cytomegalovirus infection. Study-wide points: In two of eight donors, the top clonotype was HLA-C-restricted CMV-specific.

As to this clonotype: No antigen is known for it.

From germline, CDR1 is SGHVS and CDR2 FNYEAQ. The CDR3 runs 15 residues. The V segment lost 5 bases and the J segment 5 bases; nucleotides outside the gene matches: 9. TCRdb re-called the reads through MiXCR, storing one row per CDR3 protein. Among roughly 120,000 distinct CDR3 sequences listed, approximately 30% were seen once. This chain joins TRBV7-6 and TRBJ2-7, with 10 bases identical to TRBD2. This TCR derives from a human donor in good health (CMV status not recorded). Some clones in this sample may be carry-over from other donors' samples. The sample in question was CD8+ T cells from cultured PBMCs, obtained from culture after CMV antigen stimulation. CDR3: CASSQLAGVSNEQYF. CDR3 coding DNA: TGTGCCAGCAGCCAGCTAGCGGGGGTTTCCAACGAGCAGTACTTC.